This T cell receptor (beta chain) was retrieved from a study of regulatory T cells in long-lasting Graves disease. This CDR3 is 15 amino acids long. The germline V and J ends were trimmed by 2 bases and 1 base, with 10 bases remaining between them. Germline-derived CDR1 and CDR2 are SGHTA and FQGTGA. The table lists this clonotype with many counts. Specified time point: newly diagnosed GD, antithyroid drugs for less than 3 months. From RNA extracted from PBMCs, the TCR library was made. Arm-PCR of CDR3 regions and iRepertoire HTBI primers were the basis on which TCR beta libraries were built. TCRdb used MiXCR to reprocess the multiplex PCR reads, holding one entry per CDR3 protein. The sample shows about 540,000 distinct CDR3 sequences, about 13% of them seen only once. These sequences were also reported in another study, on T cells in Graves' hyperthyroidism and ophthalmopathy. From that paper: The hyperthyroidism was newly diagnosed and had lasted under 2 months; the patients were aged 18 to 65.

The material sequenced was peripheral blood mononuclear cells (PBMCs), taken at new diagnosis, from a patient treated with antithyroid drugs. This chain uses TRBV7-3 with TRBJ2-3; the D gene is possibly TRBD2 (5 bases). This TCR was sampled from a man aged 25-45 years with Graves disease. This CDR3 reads CASSLALARTDTQYF. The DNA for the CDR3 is TGTGCCAGCAGCTTAGCGCTAGCCCGCACAGATACGCAGTATTTT. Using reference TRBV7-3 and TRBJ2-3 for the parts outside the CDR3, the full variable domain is GAGVSQTPSNKVTEKGKYVELRCDPISGHTALYWYRQSLGQGPEFLIYFQGTGAADDSGLPNDRFFAVRPEGSVSTLKIQRTERGDSAVYLCASSLALARTDTQYFGPGTRLTVL.